A selection of T cell receptor beta chains follows, all from one sample in a study of Graves' ophthalmopathy and Graves' hyperthyroidism. TCRdb itself ran the multiplex PCR reads through MiXCR, one entry per CDR3 protein. The sample contains 200,000 to 300,000 distinct CDR3 sequences, roughly 50% of which appear only once. Sequencing was done on a sample of peripheral blood. The receptors were gathered from an adult man with Graves' ophthalmopathy. CDR3s include the opening cysteine and the closing phenylalanine or tryptophan. The order of the fields is V gene, J gene, CDR3 protein.

>TRBV7-3|TRBJ2-7
CASSLGQANEQYF
>TRBV7-2|TRBJ1-1
CASSFGTKNTEAFF
>TRBV12-3/TRBV12-4|TRBJ2-7
CASSLGPGSYEQYF
>TRBV15|TRBJ2-5
CATSRDRGTSRLVTQYF
>TRBV7-9|TRBJ2-7
CASSLMSLGEQCF
>TRBV2|TRBJ1-5
CASSELSYSNQPQHF
>TRBV7-9|TRBJ2-2
CASSLEGGGANTGELFF
>TRBV7-2|TRBJ1-1
CASSRMGRDRGTEAFF
>TRBV2|TRBJ1-4
CASNTGGTTLFF
>TRBV7-9|TRBJ2-7
CASSLQQDYEQYF
>TRBV29-1|TRBJ2-7
CSVLSSYEQYF
>TRBV19|TRBJ2-2
CASSEYGRGNDRELFF
>TRBV9|TRBJ1-1
CASSSQTGLNTEAFF
>TRBV5-1|TRBJ1-2
CASNPVPANYGYTF
>TRBV12-3/TRBV12-4|TRBJ1-2
CASSPRDRVVSYTF
>TRBV19|TRBJ2-7
CASSMAREYEQYF
>TRBV7-9|TRBJ1-1
CVSSFDMNTEAFF
>TRBV10-2|TRBJ1-1
CASRDMNTEAFF
>TRBV24-1|TRBJ1-2
CATSDPDRESHGYTF
>TRBV7-2|TRBJ1-2
CASSLGLRGGYTF
>TRBV6-5|TRBJ1-4
CASSYFGATNEKLFF
>TRBV25-1|TRBJ1-2
CASNRGGGYTF
>TRBV5-8|TRBJ2-2
CASSPGLAGRLGTGELFF
>TRBV12-3/TRBV12-4|TRBJ1-5
CASSPAQGANNQPQHF
>TRBV2|TRBJ1-5
CASSEYSGNQPQHF
>TRBV5-6|TRBJ1-6
CASSLLGSEGSPLHF
>TRBV7-2|TRBJ1-6
CASRGGDQRYFSYNSPLHF